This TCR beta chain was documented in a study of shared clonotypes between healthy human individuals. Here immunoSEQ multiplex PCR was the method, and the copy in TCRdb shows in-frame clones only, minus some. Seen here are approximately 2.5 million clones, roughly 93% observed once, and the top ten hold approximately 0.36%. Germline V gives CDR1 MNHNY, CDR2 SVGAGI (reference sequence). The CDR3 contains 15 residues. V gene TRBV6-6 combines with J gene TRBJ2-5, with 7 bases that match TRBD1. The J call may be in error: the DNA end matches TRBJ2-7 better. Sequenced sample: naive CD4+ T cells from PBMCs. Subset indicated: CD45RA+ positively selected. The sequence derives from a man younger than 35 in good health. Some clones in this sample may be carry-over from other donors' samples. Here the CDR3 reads CASSYRQGSAYEQYF. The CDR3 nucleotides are TGTGCCAGCAGTTACAGACAGGGAAGCGCTTACGAGCAGTACTTC.